This is a list of T cell receptor beta chains from one sample in a study of yellow fever vaccine responses in identical twins. TCRdb re-derived calls from the RT-PCR reads in MiXCR, one entry per CDR3 protein. Of 13,000 to 15,000 distinct CDR3 sequences listed, roughly 84% are singletons. The source material was T cells from blood (PBMCs), unsorted or a sorted subset (not recorded which), sampled before or after yellow fever vaccination (not recorded which). Every receptor here comes from a woman under 30 who received the yellow fever vaccine. Both conserved end residues are part of each CDR3. Fields, in order: clone size, J gene, V gene, D gene, CDR3 protein, CDR3 DNA. The D gene is left open where the match is weak. The size of a clone is reported for some rows only, either as once, few or many, or as a class for expanded clones.

few,TRBJ1-4,TRBV7-9,TRBD1,CASSPGLTGNRNEKLFF,TGTGCCAGCAGCCCCGGATTGACAGGGAACAGAAATGAAAAACTGTTTTTT
.,TRBJ1-6,TRBV21-1,.,CASSKLETAYNSPLHF,TGTGCCAGCAGCAAACTTGAGACAGCCTATAATTCACCCCTCCACTTT
.,TRBJ1-5,TRBV15,TRBD1,CATSRDGTGFDPQHF,TGTGCCACCAGCAGAGATGGGACAGGGTTTGATCCCCAGCATTTT
.,TRBJ2-4,TRBV2,.,CASTIDLRVDKNIQYF,TGTGCCAGCACAATCGACTTAAGGGTGGACAAAAACATTCAGTACTTC
once,TRBJ2-3,TRBV11-2,TRBD2,CASSLVSLAGVDTQYF,TGTGCCAGCAGCTTAGTCTCACTAGCGGGAGTAGATACGCAGTATTTT
.,TRBJ1-3,TRBV14,.,CASSPTFSGNTIYF,TGTGCCAGCAGCCCCACGTTCTCTGGAAACACCATATATTTT
.,TRBJ1-1,TRBV19,TRBD1,CASSSLRDRNTEAFF,TGTGCCAGTAGTAGCCTCAGGGACAGGAACACTGAAGCTTTCTTT
.,TRBJ1-4,TRBV7-1,.,CASSSVGDEKLFF,TGTGCCAGCAGCTCCGTCGGGGATGAAAAACTGTTTTTT
.,TRBJ2-1,TRBV3-1,.,CASSQARVEQFF,TGTGCCAGCAGCCAAGCGCGGGTGGAGCAGTTCTTC
.,TRBJ1-2,TRBV10-3,TRBD1,CAISDRGRDYGYTF,TGTGCCATCAGTGACAGGGGGCGTGACTATGGCTACACCTTC
.,TRBJ2-6,TRBV7-9,.,CASRTGLLSGANVLTF,TGTGCCAGCAGGACCGGACTGCTCTCTGGGGCCAACGTCCTGACTTTC
.,TRBJ2-5,TRBV20-1,TRBD2,CSALTSGGRAAQYF,TGCAGTGCTCTGACTAGCGGGGGGCGGGCGGCCCAGTACTTC
once,TRBJ2-7,TRBV29-1,.,CSVEFGQRGYEQYF,TGCAGCGTTGAATTCGGTCAGCGCGGATACGAGCAGTACTTC
.,TRBJ2-5,TRBV20-1,TRBD2,CSARSDTSGGRTQYF,TGCAGTGCTAGATCCGATACTAGCGGGGGCCGGACCCAGTACTTC
.,TRBJ2-2,TRBV5-1,.,CATSRGVIGTGELFF,TGCGCCACCAGTCGGGGTGTGATAGGCACCGGGGAGCTGTTTTTT
.,TRBJ1-1,TRBV24-1,TRBD1,CATSNRGNTEAFF,TGTGCCACCAGTAACAGGGGGAACACTGAAGCTTTCTTT
few,TRBJ2-1,TRBV15,.,CATSPNKRDEQFF,TGTGCCACCAGCCCAAACAAGCGGGATGAGCAGTTCTTC
once,TRBJ2-7,TRBV11-3,.,CASSLERYNNEQYF,TGTGCCAGCAGCTTAGAGCGATACAACAACGAGCAGTACTTC
.,TRBJ2-2,TRBV28,.,CASSADTGYTGELFF,TGTGCCAGCAGTGCCGATACAGGGTACACCGGGGAGCTGTTTTTT
.,TRBJ1-6,TRBV12-3/TRBV12-4,.,CASSFYNSPLHF,TGTGCCAGCAGTTTTTATAATTCACCCCTCCACTTT
.,TRBJ2-4,TRBV28,.,CAVYGLAKNIQYF,TGTGCCGTTTATGGTCTAGCCAAAAACATTCAGTACTTC
.,TRBJ1-6,TRBV6-1,TRBD1,CASSGRNRGLQISPLHF,TGTGCCAGCTCAGGGCGGAACAGGGGGCTCCAGATTTCACCCCTCCACTTT
.,TRBJ2-5,TRBV29-1,TRBD2,CSVDFSGGYQETQYF,TGCAGCGTTGATTTTTCGGGAGGGTACCAAGAGACCCAGTACTTC
.,TRBJ2-7,TRBV12-3/TRBV12-4,TRBD2,CASSVAGGTYEQYF,TGTGCCAGCAGTGTAGCGGGAGGCACCTACGAGCAGTACTTC
once,TRBJ1-5,TRBV6-1,.,CASIPQGAGNQPQHF,TGTGCCAGCATCCCCCAGGGTGCGGGCAATCAGCCCCAGCATTTT
.,TRBJ2-3,TRBV5-1,.,CASSGRGGTDTQYF,TGCGCCAGCTCCGGGCGAGGGGGCACAGATACGCAGTATTTT
.,TRBJ2-5,TRBV7-9,.,CASSPTGGAGTQYF,TGTGCCAGCAGCCCAACCGGAGGAGCAGGGACCCAGTACTTC
.,TRBJ1-2,TRBV18,.,CAATTGARYGYTF,TGTGCAGCAACCACGGGGGCGAGGTATGGCTACACCTTC
.,TRBJ2-1,TRBV20-1,TRBD2,CSASPRLAGGNEQFF,TGCAGTGCTTCCCCTCGACTAGCGGGGGGCAATGAGCAGTTCTTC
.,TRBJ1-1,TRBV29-1,TRBD1,CSAPGQVNTEAFF,TGCAGCGCCCCGGGACAGGTGAACACTGAAGCTTTCTTT
.,TRBJ1-2,TRBV12-3/TRBV12-4,.,CASSPRPEIGYGYTF,TGTGCCAGCAGCCCTAGACCCGAGATAGGTTATGGCTACACCTTC